This entry lists 31 T cell receptor beta chains sequenced from one sample in a study of technical replicates of blood from four donors. The assay was immunoSEQ multiplex PCR, and TCRdb's table has in-frame clones only and misses some. The sample lists 65,000 to 85,000 clones; 85% to 95% were seen once. The specimen sequenced was T cells isolated from PBMCs. The receptors stem from a human donor in good health.

V and J are TRBV9 and TRBJ2-3; TRBD2 matches 10 bases. The CDR3 runs 17 residues. Germline loops: CDR1 SGDLS, CDR2 YYNGEE. Unmatched junction bases numbered 7, after V lost 0 bases and J lost 3 bases. Written as DNA, the CDR3 is TGTGCCAGCAGCGTAGATTATCCTAGCGGGAGTACAGATACGCAGTATTTT. Translated: CASSVDYPSGSTDTQYF. The variable domain in full, completed from reference TRBV9 and TRBJ2-3, reads DSGVTQTPKHLITATGQRVTLRCSPRSGDLSVYWYQQSLDQGLQFLIQYYNGEERAKGNILERFSAQQFPDLHSELNLSSLELGDSALYFCASSVDYPSGSTDTQYFGPGTRLTVL.

This rearrangement joins TRBV5-4 to TRBJ1-5; D perhaps matches TRBD1 (5 bases). V gave up 0 bases and J gave up 6 bases, with 13 bases separating them. Germline assignment: CDR1 SGHNT and CDR2 YYREEE (reference sequence). The CDR3 length is 15 residues. The CDR3 loop is CASSLGGLVGQPQHF. The CDR3, as DNA: TGTGCCAGCAGCTTGGGGGGCCTGGTGGGTCAGCCCCAGCATTTT.

This clone was detected only once. V usage is TRBV6-5 and J usage is TRBJ1-4; D is ambiguous. This CDR3 contains 11 residues. Per germline, CDR1 MNHEY and CDR2 SVGAGI. V lost 9 bases and J 4 bases, leaving 6 bases between the germline ends. The CDR3 coding sequence is TGTGCCAGTAGCAATAATGAAAAACTGTTTTTT. Residues: CASSNNEKLFF.

V gene TRBV7-2 combines with J gene TRBJ2-2, with 8 bases that match TRBD1. The CDR3 totals 14 residues. Germline V lookup: CDR1 SGHTA, CDR2 FQGNSA. J gave up 6 bases and V 3 bases, and 3 bases lay outside the gene matches. The CDR3 nucleotides are TGTGCCAGCAGCTTCGACAGGGGTTCCGGGGAGCTGTTTTTT. This codes for CASSFDRGSGELFF.

As DNA, the CDR3 is TGTGCCAGCAGTTCACTCAGGGAGGCGAACACTGAAGCTTTCTTT. Encoded protein: CASSSLREANTEAFF. V usage is TRBV28 and J usage is TRBJ1-1; maybe TRBD1 (5 bases). V lost 4 bases to trimming and J lost 1 base, with 13 bases between them. This CDR3 comprises 15 residues. Looked up from germline, CDR1 is MDHEN and CDR2 is SYDVKM.

The chain joins TRBV2 to TRBJ2-2; 13 bases match TRBD2. Unmatched junction bases numbered 13, after V lost 7 bases and J lost 8 bases. Germline assignment: CDR1 SNHLY and CDR2 FYNNEI. The CDR3 is made up of 17 amino acids. In DNA, the CDR3 is TGTGCCAGCATGAAGGCCCGACTAGCGGGAGGAGGGGGGGAGCTGTTTTTT. This codes for CASMKARLAGGGGELFF.

The chain uses TRBV19 and TRBJ2-1; a weak D match, TRBD2 (5 bases). This CDR3 is 13 amino acids long. CDR1 is LNHDA, CDR2 SQIVND, per germline (reference sequence). CDR3 protein: CATGNGGGNEQFF. The CDR3, as DNA: TGTGCTACCGGGAACGGTGGTGGAAATGAGCAGTTCTTC.

The chain recombines TRBV6-5 with TRBJ2-5; 13 bases are shared with TRBD2. The germline CDR1 and CDR2 sequences are MNHEY and SVGAGI. This CDR3 comprises 15 residues. Trimming at V came to 8 bases and at J to 8 bases, leaving 11 bases not matched to a gene. CDR3 DNA: TGTGCCAGCGCTAACTCCGGGACTAGCGGGATCACCCAGTACTTC. Residues: CASANSGTSGITQYF.

The chain couples TRBV29-1 to TRBJ2-7; 7 nucleotides line up with TRBD1. Per the germline V gene, CDR1 is SQVTM and CDR2 is ANQGSEA. V shed 4 bases, J shed 6 bases, and the junction held 15 bases outside the gene matches. The CDR3 has 15 residues. The DNA of the CDR3 is TGCAGCGTTGCACTAGGGGGCTTCGAGGTCGCCGAGCAGTACTTC. Protein product: CSVALGGFEVAEQYF.

V usage is TRBV5-4 and J usage is TRBJ1-1; D unclear. This CDR3 contains 14 residues. The germline V and J ends were trimmed by 0 bases and 3 bases, with 9 bases remaining between them. CDR1 and CDR2 (germline): SGHNT, YYREEE (reference sequence). The CDR3 DNA follows: TGTGCCAGCAGCTTGGACAGCCGATACACTGAAGCTTTCTTT. This sequence encodes CASSLDSRYTEAFF.

This clone is labeled as large. The chain joins TRBV6-5 to TRBJ2-7, with D possibly being TRBD1 (6 bases). Germline V gene lookup returns CDR1 MNHEY and CDR2 SVGAGI. Trimming removed 6 bases from V and 3 bases from J, with 12 bases in between. The length of the CDR3 is 13 residues. The CDR3 coding sequence is TGTGCCAGCAGAGGAGGACAGAACTACGAGCAGTACTTC. Translated: CASRGGQNYEQYF.

This chain links TRBV9 with TRBJ1-4, with D possibly being TRBD1 (6 bases). The CDR3 loop spans 15 amino acids. V shed 0 bases and J shed 8 bases, with 14 bases lying between them. Germline lookup yields CDR1 SGDLS and CDR2 YYNGEE. CDR3 in amino acids: CASSVGLGAREKLFF. The DNA for the CDR3 is TGTGCCAGCAGCGTAGGCTTGGGGGCGCGGGAAAAACTGTTTTTT.

The rearrangement uses TRBV28 and TRBJ1-4, with D perhaps matching TRBD1 (5 bases). The CDR3 spans 14 residues. The V gene's germline CDR1 is MDHEN and CDR2 SYDVKM. Between the trimmed V and J ends, which lost 1 base and 8 bases, there was a span of 11 bases. This CDR3 is CASSLLGVGEKLFF. The CDR3 bases are TGTGCCAGCAGTTTATTAGGGGTCGGCGAAAAACTGTTTTTT. Based on the CDR3 plus reference TRBV28 and TRBJ1-4, the full variable domain is DVKVTQSSRYLVKRTGEKVFLECVQDMDHENMFWYRQDPGLGLRLIYFSYDVKMKEKGDIPEGYSVSREKKERFSLILESASTNQTSMYLCASSLLGVGEKLFFGSGTQLSVL.

This clone was seen once. The chain's CDR3 is CASSLTSGANNEQFF. The CDR3 DNA reads as TGTGCCAGCAGCTTGACTAGCGGGGCCAACAATGAGCAGTTCTTC. The genes are TRBV5-4 and TRBJ2-1; TRBD2 matches 10 bases. Trimming removed 1 base from V and 5 bases from J; junction bases left unmatched: 3. Germline V gene data show CDR1 as SGHNT and CDR2 as YYREEE (reference sequence). The CDR3 totals 15 residues.

Worth noting for this clone: At one end the junction does not follow the germline gene, possibly because of a read error. The V call is TRBV9, the J call TRBJ2-1; D is unresolved. CDR1 is SGDLS and CDR2 is YYNGEE in the germline V gene. The CDR3 is made up of 12 amino acids. CDR3 nucleotide sequence: TGCGCCAGCAGCGTAGGTCTGAATGAGCAGTTCTTC. Translation: CASSVGLNEQFF.

This sequence joins TRBV28 and TRBJ2-7; D is unresolved. Germline V lookup: CDR1 MDHEN, CDR2 SYDVKM. This CDR3 is built from 11 residues. Deletions cut 4 bases from V and 4 bases from J, with 5 bases between. The CDR3 region is CASSSLYEQYF. In nucleotides, the CDR3 is TGTGCCAGCAGTTCTCTTTACGAGCAGTACTTC.

The chain recombines TRBV2 with TRBJ1-3; D gene unclear. The CDR3 is made up of 14 amino acids. Germline V gene lookup returns CDR1 SNHLY and CDR2 FYNNEI. The V end lost 5 bases, the J end lost 2 bases, and 10 bases lay between the germline ends. The CDR3 DNA reads as TGTGCCAGCAGTCTCAGGTTAACTGGAAACACCATATATTTT. It yields the protein CASSLRLTGNTIYF.

The J gene is TRBJ1-1, the V gene TRBV27; the D gene is possibly TRBD1 (5 bases). The CDR3 covers 11 residues. Looked up from germline, CDR1 is MNHEY and CDR2 is SMNVEV (reference sequence). Between the trimmed V and J ends, which lost 5 bases and 8 bases, there was a span of 9 bases. CDR3 region: CASSVGGEAFF. The CDR3 coding sequence is TGTGCCAGCAGTGTGGGGGGAGAAGCTTTCTTT.

The gene calls are TRBV28 and TRBJ2-7; a possible D gene is TRBD1 (7 bases). The V gene's germline CDR1 is MDHEN and CDR2 SYDVKM. The CDR3 is made up of 16 amino acids. Trimming took off 4 bases at V and 4 bases at J, with 20 bases between the two ends. Written as DNA, the CDR3 is TGTGCCAGCAGTTGGGATGGGACAGCGGGTAGGTACGAGCAGTACTTC. It is translated as CASSWDGTAGRYEQYF.

CDR3 loop: CASSLNLRLAGGPDTQYF. DNA of the CDR3: TGTGCCAGCAGCCTCAACCTCCGACTAGCGGGAGGGCCAGATACGCAGTATTTT. This chain joins TRBV4-2 and TRBJ2-3; TRBD2 aligns across 14 bases. CDR1 and CDR2 from the germline V gene are LGHNA and YNFKEQ. V lost 4 bases, J lost 4 bases, and 10 bases stayed unmatched. CDR3 length equals 18 residues.

The genes are TRBV7-3 and TRBJ2-2; D is perhaps TRBD2 (5 bases). The V and J ends lost 4 bases and 4 bases respectively, with 7 bases between them. The CDR3 is 13 residues long. Germline V gene lookup returns CDR1 SGHTA and CDR2 FQGTGA. Written as DNA, the CDR3 is TGTGCCAGCAGCTCGGAGGCCACCGGGGAGCTGTTTTTT. It yields the protein CASSSEATGELFF.

This chain joins TRBV30 and TRBJ1-2; D gene ambiguous. CDR3 length: 14 amino acids. CDR1 and CDR2 from the germline V gene are GTSNPN and SVGIG (reference sequence). The germline V and J ends were trimmed by 5 bases and 4 bases, with 17 bases remaining between them. The CDR3 here is CAWVRTDLIYGYTF. The CDR3 region has the DNA TGTGCCTGGGTTCGGACTGACCTAATCTATGGCTACACCTTC.

This chain connects TRBV10-1 to TRBJ2-1, with TRBD1 matching 10 bases. CDR1 and CDR2 (germline): WNHNN, SYGVQD (reference sequence). V trimming: 2 bases; J trimming: 6 bases; junction bases outside the gene matches: 7. This CDR3 region has 16 residues. The CDR3 nucleotides are TGCGCCAGCAGTGAGAGAAATCGGGACAGGGGCAATGAGCAGTTCTTC. Translating it yields CASSERNRDRGNEQFF.

The chain links TRBV6-1 to TRBJ1-4; weak D call: TRBD1 (6 bases). Germline V gene lookup returns CDR1 MNHNS and CDR2 SASEGT. The CDR3 spans 14 residues. The V and J ends lost 5 bases and 3 bases respectively, with 10 bases between them. The CDR3 coding sequence is TGTGCCAGCAGTTGGAAGGGGGCTAATGAAAAACTGTTTTTT. Translation: CASSWKGANEKLFF.

The chain couples TRBV2 to TRBJ1-3; the D gene is possibly TRBD1 (5 bases). The CDR3 consists of 16 residues. Trimming removed 7 bases at V and 2 bases at J, with 18 bases between. Germline assignment: CDR1 SNHLY and CDR2 FYNNEI. Written as DNA, the CDR3 is TGTGCCAGCAATTACGGGACTTATAAGCCTGGAAACACCATATATTTT. Translated: CASNYGTYKPGNTIYF.

The CDR3 DNA reads TGTGCCATCAGTGAGGCGGGACTGAGGAGCAATCAGCCCCAGCATTTT. It translates to CAISEAGLRSNQPQHF. This sequence joins TRBV10-3 and TRBJ1-5, with D possibly matching TRBD1 (5 bases). Trimming took 2 bases from V and 1 from J, leaving 12 bases between them. Germline values: CDR1 ENHRY, CDR2 SYGVKD. The CDR3 runs to 16 residues.

The sample holds one count of this clone. The V gene is TRBV7-3, the J gene TRBJ2-2; 12 bases fit TRBD2. This CDR3 spans 16 amino acids. Germline values: CDR1 SGHTA, CDR2 FQGTGA. After removal of 4 bases from V and 4 bases from J, the junction contained 4 bases not matched to a gene. CDR3 DNA: TGTGCCAGCAGCTACCAGACTAGCGGGAGCACCGGGGAGCTGTTTTTT. This codes for CASSYQTSGSTGELFF.

The rearrangement uses TRBV5-1 and TRBJ1-2; 7 positions match TRBD1. Germline assignment: CDR1 SGHRS and CDR2 YFSETQ. With V trimmed by 4 bases and J by 5 bases, 11 bases remained unmatched. The CDR3 totals 15 residues. CDR3 sequence reads: CASSPRDSFRYGYTF. The DNA for the CDR3 is TGCGCCAGCAGCCCGAGGGACAGTTTTAGGTATGGCTACACCTTC.

V gene TRBV5-1 combines with J gene TRBJ1-3; unclear D gene. The V gene lost 2 bases and the J gene lost 4 bases, with 13 bases spanning the gap. CDR3 size: 15 residues. The V gene's germline CDR1 is SGHRS and CDR2 YFSETQ. The CDR3 reads CASSLTQAGGNTIYF. DNA for the CDR3: TGCGCCAGCAGCTTAACCCAGGCGGGGGGAAACACCATATATTTT.

J is TRBJ2-7 and V is TRBV14; D not certain. V gave up 3 bases and J gave up 1 base, with 10 bases separating them. CDR3 length: 14 residues. CDR1 SGHDN and CDR2 FVKESK come from the germline V gene. This CDR3 is CASSQLTVSYEQYF. CDR3 nucleotide sequence: TGTGCCAGCAGCCAGCTTACAGTTTCCTACGAGCAGTACTTC.

V and J are TRBV4-2 and TRBJ2-7, with TRBD2 matching 8 bases. CDR1 is LGHNA and CDR2 is YNFKEQ in the germline V gene. The CDR3 loop spans 17 amino acids. V gave up 0 bases and J gave up 4 bases; unmatched junction bases: 11. The CDR3: CASSQDRAGAEVYEQYF. The CDR3 nucleotides read TGTGCCAGCAGCCAAGACCGAGCGGGAGCAGAGGTTTACGAGCAGTACTTC.